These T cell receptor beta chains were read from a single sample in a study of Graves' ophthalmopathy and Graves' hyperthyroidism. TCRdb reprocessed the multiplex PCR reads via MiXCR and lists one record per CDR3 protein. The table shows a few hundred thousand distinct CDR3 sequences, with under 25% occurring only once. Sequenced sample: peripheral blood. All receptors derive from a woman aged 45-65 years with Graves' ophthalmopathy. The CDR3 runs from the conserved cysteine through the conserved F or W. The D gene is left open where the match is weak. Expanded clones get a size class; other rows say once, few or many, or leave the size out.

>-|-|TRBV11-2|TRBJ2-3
TGTGCCAGCAGCTCCTCATGGAGGGGTAGCACAGATACGCAGTATTTT
CASSSSWRGSTDTQYF
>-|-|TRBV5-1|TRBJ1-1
TGCGCCAGCGCTGTCGGGCCCGGGAACACTGAAGCTTTCTTT
CASAVGPGNTEAFF
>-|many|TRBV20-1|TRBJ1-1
TGCAGTGCTAGAGAAGGGGAGGGCACTGAAGCTTTCTTT
CSAREGEGTEAFF
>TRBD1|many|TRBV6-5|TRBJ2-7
TGTGCCAGCAGACAAAATCGACAGGGTTTGGGCGAGCAGTACTTC
CASRQNRQGLGEQYF
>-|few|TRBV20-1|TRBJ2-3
TGCAGTGCTAGTGGGGGCAACACAGATACGCAGTATTTT
CSASGGNTDTQYF
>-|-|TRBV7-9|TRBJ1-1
TGTGCCAGCAGCTTGTTCTCCTCTGCTGAAGCTTTCTTT
CASSLFSSAEAFF
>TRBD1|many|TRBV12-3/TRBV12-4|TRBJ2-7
TGTGCCAGCAGTTTGGGGACAGGGGGCTACGAGCAGTACTTC
CASSLGTGGYEQYF
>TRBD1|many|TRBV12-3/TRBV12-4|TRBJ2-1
TGTGCCAGCAGTCCAATTGGGACAGGGCGCAATGAGCAGTTCTTC
CASSPIGTGRNEQFF
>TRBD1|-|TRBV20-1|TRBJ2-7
TGCAGTGCTAGTGCGGCGGGGACAGGGGCCCACGAGCAGTACTTC
CSASAAGTGAHEQYF
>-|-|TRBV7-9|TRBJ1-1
TGTGCCAGCATCCCTGGGAACACTGAAGCTTTCTTT
CASIPGNTEAFF
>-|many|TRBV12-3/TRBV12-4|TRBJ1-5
TGTGCCAGCAACCGACAGTCAGGGTTCAATCAGCCCCAGCATTTT
CASNRQSGFNQPQHF
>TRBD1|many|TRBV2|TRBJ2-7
TGTGCCAGCCTCCGGGACAGGGATGTCTACGAGCAGTACTTC
CASLRDRDVYEQYF
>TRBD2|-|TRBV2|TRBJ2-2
TGTGCCAGCAGCGATGGACTAGCGGGAGTCACCGGGGAGCTGTTTTTT
CASSDGLAGVTGELFF
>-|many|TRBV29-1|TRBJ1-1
TGCAGCGTTCGGATGACGAACACTGAAGCTTTCTTT
CSVRMTNTEAFF
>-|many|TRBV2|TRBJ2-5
TGTGCCAGCGAACCCCTGCGGGAGACCCAGTACTTC
CASEPLRETQYF
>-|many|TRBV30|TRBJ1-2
TGTGCCTGGACCGGAACCGGTTACTATGGCTACACCTTC
CAWTGTGYYGYTF
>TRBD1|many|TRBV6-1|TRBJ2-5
TGTGCCAGCAGGACGACGCTACAGGGGGCGTCGGAGACCCAGTACTTC
CASRTTLQGASETQYF
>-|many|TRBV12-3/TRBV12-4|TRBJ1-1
TGTGCCAGCAGCATACTGAAAGCGGGTAACACTGAAGCTTTCTTT
CASSILKAGNTEAFF
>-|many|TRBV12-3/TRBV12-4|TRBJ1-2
TGTGCCAGCAGTTTGGGGCAGGGCTTCGGCTACACCTTC
CASSLGQGFGYTF
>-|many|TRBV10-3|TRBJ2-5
TGTGCCATCAGTGCTGGGGAGACCCAGTACTTC
CAISAGETQYF
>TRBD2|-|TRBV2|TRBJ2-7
TGTGCCAGCAGTGTGACTAGCGGGAGGATATCCTACGAGCAGTACTTC
CASSVTSGRISYEQYF
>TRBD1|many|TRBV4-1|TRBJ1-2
TGCGCCAGCAGCCAAGATGGCAACAGGGGAGCTAACTATGGCTACACCTTC
CASSQDGNRGANYGYTF
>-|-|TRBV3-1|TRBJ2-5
TGTGCCAGCAGCCCCACCCCGACAGCCGCCAGGGAGACCCAGTACTTC
CASSPTPTAARETQYF
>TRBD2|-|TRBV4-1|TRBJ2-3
TGCGCCAGCAGCCAAGAAGATGGGAGGGGCCGCCAGTATTTT
CASSQEDGRGRQYF
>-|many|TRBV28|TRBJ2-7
TGTGCCAGCAGTGGCGGACGGGGAACCTACGAGCAGTACTTC
CASSGGRGTYEQYF
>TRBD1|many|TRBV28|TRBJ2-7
TGTGCCAGCAGTGCAAACGGACAGGGGGCCTACGAGCAGTACTTC
CASSANGQGAYEQYF
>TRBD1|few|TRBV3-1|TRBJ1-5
TGTGCCAGCAGCCAAGACTACAGGGGCCGGTGGGGCAATCAGCCCCAGCATTTT
CASSQDYRGRWGNQPQHF
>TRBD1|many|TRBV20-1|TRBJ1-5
TGCAGTGCCACCAGATTAGGGGGACAGTTCAATCAGCCCCAGCATTTT
CSATRLGGQFNQPQHF
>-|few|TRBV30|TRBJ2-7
TGTGCCTGGACCGATGGAAGTGCGAACTACGAGCAGTACTTC
CAWTDGSANYEQYF
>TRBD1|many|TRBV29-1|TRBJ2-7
TGCAGCGGGGGACAGGGGGGCGAGCAGTACTTC
CSGGQGGEQYF
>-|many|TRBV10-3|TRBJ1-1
TGTGCCATCAGTGAGCAGCGAACAGCCAGGGCTGAAGCTTTCTTT
CAISEQRTARAEAFF
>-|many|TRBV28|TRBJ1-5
TGTGCCAGCCATCGGTTCAGGGGAAGTCAGCCCCAGCATTTT
CASHRFRGSQPQHF
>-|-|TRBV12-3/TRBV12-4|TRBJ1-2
TGTGCCAGCCTATCCTGGGCGGTTTACTATGGCTACACCTTC
CASLSWAVYYGYTF
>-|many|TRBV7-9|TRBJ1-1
TGTGCCAGCAGCTTTGAATGGGGCACTGAAGCTTTCTTT
CASSFEWGTEAFF
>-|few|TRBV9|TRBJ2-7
TGTGCCAGCAGCGTAACGGCAGGGGACTACTACGAGCAGTACTTC
CASSVTAGDYYEQYF
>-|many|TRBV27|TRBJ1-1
TGTGCCAGCAGTTGGGGGTTGGGGGGAATGAACACTGAAGCTTTCTTT
CASSWGLGGMNTEAFF
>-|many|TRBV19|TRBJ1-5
TGTGCCAGCGCGAGAGTTACGAGCAATCAGCCCCAGCATTTT
CASARVTSNQPQHF